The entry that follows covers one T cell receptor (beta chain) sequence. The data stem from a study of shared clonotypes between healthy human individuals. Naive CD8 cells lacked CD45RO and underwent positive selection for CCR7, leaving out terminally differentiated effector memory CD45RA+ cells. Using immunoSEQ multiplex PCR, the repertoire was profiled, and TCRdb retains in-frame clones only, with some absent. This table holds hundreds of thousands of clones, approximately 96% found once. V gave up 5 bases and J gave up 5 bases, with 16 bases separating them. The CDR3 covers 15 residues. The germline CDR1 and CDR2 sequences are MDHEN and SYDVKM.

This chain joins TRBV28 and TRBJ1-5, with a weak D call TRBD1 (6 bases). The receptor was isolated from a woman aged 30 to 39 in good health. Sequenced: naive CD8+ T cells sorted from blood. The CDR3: CASSHRDGFHQPQHF. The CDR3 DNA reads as TGTGCCAGCAGTCACAGGGACGGATTTCATCAGCCCCAGCATTTT.